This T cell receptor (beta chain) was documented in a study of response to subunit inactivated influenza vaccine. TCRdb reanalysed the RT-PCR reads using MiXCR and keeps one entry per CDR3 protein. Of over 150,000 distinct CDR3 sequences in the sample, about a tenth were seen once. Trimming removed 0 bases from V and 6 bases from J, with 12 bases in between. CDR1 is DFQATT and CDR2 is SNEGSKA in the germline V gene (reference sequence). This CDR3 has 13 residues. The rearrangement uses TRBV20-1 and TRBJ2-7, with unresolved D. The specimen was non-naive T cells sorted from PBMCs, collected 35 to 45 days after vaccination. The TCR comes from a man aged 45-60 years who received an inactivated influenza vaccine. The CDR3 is CSARESSRSEQYF. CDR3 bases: TGCAGTGCTAGAGAGTCTAGTAGGAGCGAGCAGTACTTC.